The present T cell receptor (beta chain) was sequenced within a study of spatial heterogeneity in lung cancer. Study as a whole: Follow-up PBMC samples were sequenced when available, at a median of around 2 years after resection.

Via MiXCR, TCRdb re-called the 5' RACE reads, giving one row per CDR3 protein. This table holds about 70,000 distinct CDR3 sequences, 7.5% to 10% found once. Described time point: blood at routine non-recurrence follow-up after resection. Unsorted whole RNA of tumor, nontumor lung or frozen PBMC was sequenced. Germline V gives CDR1 MNHEY, CDR2 SVGAGI. V gave up 4 bases and J gave up 4 bases, with 14 bases separating them. The length of the CDR3 is 15 residues. The sample holds many counts of this clonotype. The sequence came from a female donor with early-stage non-small cell lung cancer. The chain is built from TRBV6-5 and TRBJ1-5; TRBD1 is a possible D gene (5 bases). The source material was PBMCs, sampled at follow-up. The CDR3 nucleotides are TGTGCCAGCAGTTTGAGGGAGGGGCTGAATCAGCCCCAGCATTTT. Amino acids: CASSLREGLNQPQHF.